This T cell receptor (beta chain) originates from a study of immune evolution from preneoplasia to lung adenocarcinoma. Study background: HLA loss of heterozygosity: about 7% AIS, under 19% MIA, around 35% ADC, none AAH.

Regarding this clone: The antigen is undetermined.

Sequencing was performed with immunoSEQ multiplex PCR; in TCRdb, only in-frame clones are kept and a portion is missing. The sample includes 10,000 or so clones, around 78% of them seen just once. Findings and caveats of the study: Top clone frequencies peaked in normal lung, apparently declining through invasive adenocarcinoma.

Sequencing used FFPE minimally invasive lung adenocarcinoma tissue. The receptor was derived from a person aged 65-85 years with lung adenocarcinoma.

CDR3 bases: TGTGCCAGCAGTTATCGGGACATCCAAGAGACCCAGTACTTC. Protein sequence: CASSYRDIQETQYF. This chain uses TRBV6-5 with TRBJ2-5; D may be TRBD1 (6 bases). Germline-derived CDR1 and CDR2 are MNHEY and SVGAGI. V was pared by 3 bases and J by 1 base, with 9 bases between. The CDR3 is 14 amino acids.